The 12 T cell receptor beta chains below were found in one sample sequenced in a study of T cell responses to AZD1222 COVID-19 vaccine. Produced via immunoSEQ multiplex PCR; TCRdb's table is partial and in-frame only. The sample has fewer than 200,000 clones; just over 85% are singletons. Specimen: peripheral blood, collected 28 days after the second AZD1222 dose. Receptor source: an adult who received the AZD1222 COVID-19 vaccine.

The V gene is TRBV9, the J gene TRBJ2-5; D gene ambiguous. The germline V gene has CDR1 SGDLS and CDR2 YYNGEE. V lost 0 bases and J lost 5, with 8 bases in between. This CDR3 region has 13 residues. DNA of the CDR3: TGTGCCAGCAGCGTAGCCTCTTGGGAGACCCAGTACTTC. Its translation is CASSVASWETQYF.

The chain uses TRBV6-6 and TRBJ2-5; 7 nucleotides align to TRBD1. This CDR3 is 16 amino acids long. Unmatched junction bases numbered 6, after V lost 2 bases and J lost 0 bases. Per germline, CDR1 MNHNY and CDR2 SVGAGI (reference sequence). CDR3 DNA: TGTGCCAGCAGTTACACACGAACAGGGGACCAAGAGACCCAGTACTTC. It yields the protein CASSYTRTGDQETQYF.

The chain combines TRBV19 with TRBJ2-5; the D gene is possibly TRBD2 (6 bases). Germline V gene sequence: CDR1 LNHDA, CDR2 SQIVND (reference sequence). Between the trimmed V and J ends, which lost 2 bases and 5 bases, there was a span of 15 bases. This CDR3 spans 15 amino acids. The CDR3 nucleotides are TGTGCCAGTAGTATAAACCCCGGGGGTCGGGAGACCCAGTACTTC. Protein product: CASSINPGGRETQYF.

In DNA form, the CDR3 reads TGTGCCAGCAGCCCTGGGACACATTACGAGCAGTACTTC. The encoded protein is CASSPGTHYEQYF. The chain is built from TRBV7-3 and TRBJ2-7; maybe TRBD1 (6 bases). Deletions cut 5 bases from V and 4 bases from J, with 12 bases between. The CDR3 is 13 residues long. Germline CDR1 reads SGHTA; CDR2 reads FQGTGA.

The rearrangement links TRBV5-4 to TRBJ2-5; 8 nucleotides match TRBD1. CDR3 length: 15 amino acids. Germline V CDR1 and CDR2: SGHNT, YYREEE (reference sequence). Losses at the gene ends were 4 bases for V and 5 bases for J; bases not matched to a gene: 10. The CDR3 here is CASSIGQGEVETQYF. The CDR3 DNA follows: TGTGCCAGCAGCATAGGACAGGGCGAGGTGGAGACCCAGTACTTC.

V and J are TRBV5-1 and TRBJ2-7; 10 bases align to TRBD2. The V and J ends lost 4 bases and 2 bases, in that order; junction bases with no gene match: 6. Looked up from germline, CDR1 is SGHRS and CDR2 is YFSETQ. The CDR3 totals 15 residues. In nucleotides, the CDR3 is TGCGCCAGCAGCCCACCGGGACTAGCGACCTACGAGCAGTACTTC. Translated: CASSPPGLATYEQYF.

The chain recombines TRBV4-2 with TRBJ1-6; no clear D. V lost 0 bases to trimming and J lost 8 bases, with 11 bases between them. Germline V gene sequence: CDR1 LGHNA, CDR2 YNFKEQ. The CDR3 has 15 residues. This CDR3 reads CASSQDKGGDSPLHF. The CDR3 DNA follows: TGTGCCAGCAGCCAAGATAAGGGTGGGGATTCACCCCTCCACTTT.

In nucleotides, the CDR3 is TGTGCCAGCAAGAGGGTTCGGGGGGACAATCAGCCCCAGCATTTT. Translating it yields CASKRVRGDNQPQHF. The chain is built from TRBV2 and TRBJ1-5; tentatively, D is TRBD1 (5 bases). CDR1 and CDR2 from the germline V gene are SNHLY and FYNNEI. The CDR3 covers 15 residues. V lost 7 bases and J 3 bases, leaving 16 bases between the germline ends. Looking up the rest from reference TRBV2 and TRBJ1-5 gives the full variable domain: EPEVTQTPSHQVTQMGQEVILRCVPISNHLYFYWYRQILGQKVEFLVSFYNNEISEKSEIFDDQFSVERPDGSNFTLKIRSTKLEDSAMYFCASKRVRGDNQPQHFGDGTRLSIL.

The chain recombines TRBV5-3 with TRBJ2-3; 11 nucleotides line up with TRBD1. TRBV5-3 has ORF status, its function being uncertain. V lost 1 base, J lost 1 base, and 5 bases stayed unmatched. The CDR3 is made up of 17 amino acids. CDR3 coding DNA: TGTGCCAGAAGCTTGTTAGGGGACAGGGGGTGCACAGATACGCAGTATTTT. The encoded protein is CARSLLGDRGCTDTQYF.

CDR3 in amino acids: CASSLGTSAGYEQYF. In DNA, the CDR3 is TGCGCCAGCAGCCTCGGGACTAGCGCAGGGTACGAGCAGTACTTC. This rearrangement joins TRBV5-1 to TRBJ2-7, with TRBD2 matching over 10 bases. CDR3 length equals 15 residues. The V and J ends lost 4 bases and 4 bases, in that order; junction bases with no gene match: 8. CDR1 and CDR2 from the germline V gene are SGHRS and YFSETQ.

As DNA, the CDR3 is TGTGCCAGCAGCCCTTACAGACAGGGAAGAATATCAGAGACCCAGTACTTC. The encoded protein is CASSPYRQGRISETQYF. This chain joins TRBV7-9 and TRBJ2-5; 7 nucleotides line up with TRBD1. Germline values: CDR1 SEHNR, CDR2 FQNEAQ (reference sequence). Trimming at V came to 5 bases and at J to 4 bases, leaving 16 bases not matched to a gene. There are 17 residues in the CDR3.

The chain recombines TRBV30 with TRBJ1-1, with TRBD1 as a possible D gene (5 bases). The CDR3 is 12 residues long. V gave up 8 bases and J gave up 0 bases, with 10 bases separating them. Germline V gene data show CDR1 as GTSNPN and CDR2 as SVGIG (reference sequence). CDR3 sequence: CAGTRVNTEAFF. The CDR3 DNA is TGTGCCGGGACCCGGGTGAACACTGAAGCTTTCTTT. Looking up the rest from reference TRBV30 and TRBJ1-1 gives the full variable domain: SQTIHQWPATLVQPVGSPLSLECTVEGTSNPNLYWYRQAAGRGLQLLFYSVGIGQISSEVPQNLSASRPQDRQFILSSKKLLLSDSGFYLCAGTRVNTEAFFGQGTRLTVV.